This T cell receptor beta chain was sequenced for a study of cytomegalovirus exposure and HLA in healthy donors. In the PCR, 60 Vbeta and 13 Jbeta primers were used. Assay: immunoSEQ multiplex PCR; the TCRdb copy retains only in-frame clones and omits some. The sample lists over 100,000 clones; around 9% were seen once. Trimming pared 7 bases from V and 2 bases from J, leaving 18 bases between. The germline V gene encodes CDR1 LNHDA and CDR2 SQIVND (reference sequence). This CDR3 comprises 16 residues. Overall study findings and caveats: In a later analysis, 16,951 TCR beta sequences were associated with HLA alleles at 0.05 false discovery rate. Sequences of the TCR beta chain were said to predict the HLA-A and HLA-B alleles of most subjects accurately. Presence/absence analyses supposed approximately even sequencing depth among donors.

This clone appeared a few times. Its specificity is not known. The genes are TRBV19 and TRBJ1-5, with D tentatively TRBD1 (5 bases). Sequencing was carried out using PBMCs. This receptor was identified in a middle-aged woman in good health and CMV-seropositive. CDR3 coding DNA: TGTGCCAGTAAAGAGAGGAGGGGCCGTGGCAATCAGCCCCAGCATTTT. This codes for CASKERRGRGNQPQHF. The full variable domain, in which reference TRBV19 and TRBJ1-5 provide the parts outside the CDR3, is DGGITQSPKYLFRKEGQNVTLSCEQNLNHDAMYWYRQDPGQGLRLIYYSQIVNDFQKGDIAEGYSVSREKKESFPLTVTSAQKNPTAFYLCASKERRGRGNQPQHFGDGTRLSIL.